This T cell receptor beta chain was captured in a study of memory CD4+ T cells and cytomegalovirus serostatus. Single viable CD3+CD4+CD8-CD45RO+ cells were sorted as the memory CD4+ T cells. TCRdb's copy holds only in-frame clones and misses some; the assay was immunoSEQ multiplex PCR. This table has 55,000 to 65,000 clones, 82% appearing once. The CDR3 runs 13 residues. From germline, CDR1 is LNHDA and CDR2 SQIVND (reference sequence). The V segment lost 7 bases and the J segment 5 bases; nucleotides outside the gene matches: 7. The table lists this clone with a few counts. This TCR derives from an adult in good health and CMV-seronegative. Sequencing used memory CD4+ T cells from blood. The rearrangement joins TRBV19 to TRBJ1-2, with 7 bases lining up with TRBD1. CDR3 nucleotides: TGTGCCAGTAAGAACAGGGGATGGTATGGCTACACCTTC. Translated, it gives CASKNRGWYGYTF.